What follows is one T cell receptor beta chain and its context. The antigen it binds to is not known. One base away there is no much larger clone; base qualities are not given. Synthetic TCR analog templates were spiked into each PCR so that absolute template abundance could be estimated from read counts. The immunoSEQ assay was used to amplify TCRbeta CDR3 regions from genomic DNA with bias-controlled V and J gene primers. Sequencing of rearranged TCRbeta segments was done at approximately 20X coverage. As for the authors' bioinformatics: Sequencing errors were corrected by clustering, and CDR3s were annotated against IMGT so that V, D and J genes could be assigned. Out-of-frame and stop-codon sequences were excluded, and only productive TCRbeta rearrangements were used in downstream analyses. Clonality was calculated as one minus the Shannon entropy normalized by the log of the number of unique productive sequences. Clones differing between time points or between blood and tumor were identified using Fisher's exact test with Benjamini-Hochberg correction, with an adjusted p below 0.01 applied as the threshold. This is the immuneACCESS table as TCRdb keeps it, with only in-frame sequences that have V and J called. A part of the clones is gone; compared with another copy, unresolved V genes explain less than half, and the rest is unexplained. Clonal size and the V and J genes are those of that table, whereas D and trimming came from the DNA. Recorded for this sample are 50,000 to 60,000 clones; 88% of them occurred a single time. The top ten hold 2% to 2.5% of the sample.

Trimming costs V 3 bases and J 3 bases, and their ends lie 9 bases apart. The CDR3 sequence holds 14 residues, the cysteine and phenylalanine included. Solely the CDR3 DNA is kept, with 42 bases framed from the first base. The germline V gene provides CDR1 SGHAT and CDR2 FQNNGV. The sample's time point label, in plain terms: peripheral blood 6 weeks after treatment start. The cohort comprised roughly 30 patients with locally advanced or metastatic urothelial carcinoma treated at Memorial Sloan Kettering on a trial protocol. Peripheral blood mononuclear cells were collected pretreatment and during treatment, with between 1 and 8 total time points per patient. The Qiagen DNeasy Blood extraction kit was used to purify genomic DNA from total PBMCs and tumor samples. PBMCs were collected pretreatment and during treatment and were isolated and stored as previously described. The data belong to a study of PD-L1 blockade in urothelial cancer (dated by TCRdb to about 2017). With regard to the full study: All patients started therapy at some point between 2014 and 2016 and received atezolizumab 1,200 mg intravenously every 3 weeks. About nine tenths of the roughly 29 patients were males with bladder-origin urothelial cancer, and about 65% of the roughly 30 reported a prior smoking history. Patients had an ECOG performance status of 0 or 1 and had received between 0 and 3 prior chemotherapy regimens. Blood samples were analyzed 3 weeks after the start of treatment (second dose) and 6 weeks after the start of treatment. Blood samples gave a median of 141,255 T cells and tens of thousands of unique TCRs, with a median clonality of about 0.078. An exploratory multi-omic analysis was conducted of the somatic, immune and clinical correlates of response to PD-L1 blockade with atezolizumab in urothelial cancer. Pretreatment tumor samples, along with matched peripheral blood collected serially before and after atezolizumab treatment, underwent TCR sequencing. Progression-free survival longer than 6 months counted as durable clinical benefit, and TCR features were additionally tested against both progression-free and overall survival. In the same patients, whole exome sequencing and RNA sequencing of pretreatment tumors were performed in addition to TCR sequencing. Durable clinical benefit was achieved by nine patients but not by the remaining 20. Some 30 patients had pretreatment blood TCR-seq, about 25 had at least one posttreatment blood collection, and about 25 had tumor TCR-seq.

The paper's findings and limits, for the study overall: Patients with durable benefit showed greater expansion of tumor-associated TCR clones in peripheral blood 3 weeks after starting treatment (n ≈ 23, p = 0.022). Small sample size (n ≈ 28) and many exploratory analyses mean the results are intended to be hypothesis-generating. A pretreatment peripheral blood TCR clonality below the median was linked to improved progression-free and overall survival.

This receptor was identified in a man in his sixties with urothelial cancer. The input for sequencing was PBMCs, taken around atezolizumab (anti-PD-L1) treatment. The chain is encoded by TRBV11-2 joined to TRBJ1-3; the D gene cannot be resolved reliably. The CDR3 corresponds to CASSFYSGGNTIYF. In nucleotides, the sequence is TGTGCCAGCAGCTTCTATTCGGGTGGAAACACCATATATTTT.